The 8 T cell receptor beta chains reported below all come from one sample, sequenced in a study of T cell repertoires in cytomegalovirus infection. TCRdb fed the reads into MiXCR, producing one record per CDR3 protein. The sample comprises some 900,000 distinct CDR3 sequences, approximately 30% of which are singletons, and 12% rests with the top ten. For these receptors, no antigen is known. Sequencing used cultured CD8+ T cells from PBMCs, obtained from culture after CMV antigen stimulation. The receptors derive from a human donor in good health (CMV status not recorded). Some clones in this sample may be carry-over from other donors' samples.

V and J are TRBV5-6 and TRBJ2-5; tentative D call: TRBD1 (5 bases). V lost 1 base and J lost 2, with 12 bases in between. CDR1 is SGHDT and CDR2 is YYEEEE in the germline V gene. The CDR3 runs to 15 residues. In DNA, the CDR3 is TGTGCCAGCAGCTTGAGGAAGGGGCATCAAGAGACCCAGTACTTC. Protein sequence: CASSLRKGHQETQYF.

This clonotype was counted a few times. The rearrangement joins TRBV28 to TRBJ2-4; tentatively, D is TRBD1 (6 bases). Germline values: CDR1 MDHEN, CDR2 SYDVKM. Trimming took off 7 bases at V and 1 base at J, with 17 bases between the two ends. The length of the CDR3 is 16 residues. The DNA for the CDR3 is TGTGCCAGCACCCAAATACAGGGTATGGCCAAAAACATTCAGTACTTC. Translation gives CASTQIQGMAKNIQYF.

This clonotype turned up a few times. The chain is built from TRBV7-6 and TRBJ2-1; D may correspond to TRBD1 or TRBD2 (5 bases each). Per the germline V gene, CDR1 is SGHVS and CDR2 is FNYEAQ. The V and J ends lost 1 base and 0 bases respectively, with 10 bases between them. The CDR3 is 16 amino acids. CDR3 bases: TGTGCCAGCAGCTTAGGGGACGACAGCTCCTACAATGAGCAGTTCTTC. It translates to CASSLGDDSSYNEQFF.

This chain uses TRBV12-3 or TRBV12-4 with TRBJ1-2; D perhaps matches TRBD1 (6 bases). Trimming took off 6 bases at V and 6 bases at J, with 17 bases between the two ends. This CDR3 is built from 14 residues. CDR3 in amino acids: CASSGQLYDNGYTF. The CDR3 nucleotides are TGTGCCAGCAGCGGACAGCTATATGACAATGGCTACACCTTC.

This clonotype was seen only a few times. The chain links TRBV11-2 to TRBJ1-6; possibly TRBD1 for D (5 bases). Trimming stripped 4 bases from V and 6 bases from J, with 13 bases between. CDR1 is SGHAT and CDR2 is FQNNGV in the germline V gene. The CDR3 extends over 15 amino acids. The CDR3 DNA sequence: TGTGCCAGCAGCTCCGGGGCAGTGACTAATTCACCCCTCCACTTT. It yields the protein CASSSGAVTNSPLHF.

This chain uses TRBV24-1 with TRBJ2-1; 10 bases line up with TRBD1. Germline assignment: CDR1 KGHDR and CDR2 SFDVKD. Losses at the gene ends were 4 bases for V and 9 bases for J; bases not matched to a gene: 8. The CDR3 has 15 amino acids. The CDR3 DNA reads TGTGCCACCAGTGAAACCACCGGGACAGGGGTTGAGCAGTTCTTC. Protein product: CATSETTGTGVEQFF.

This clonotype was detected a few times. The V and J genes are TRBV29-1 and TRBJ1-1; D is possibly TRBD1 (6 bases). CDR1 SQVTM and CDR2 ANQGSEA come from the germline V gene. The V end was cut by 0 bases, the J end by 0 bases, with 11 bases between. This CDR3 region has 15 residues. CDR3: CSVEDGRTVNTEAFF. The CDR3 DNA sequence: TGCAGCGTTGAAGATGGCAGGACAGTGAACACTGAAGCTTTCTTT.

This clonotype showed up many times. The chain carries TRBV7-2 and TRBJ2-5, with D possibly TRBD1 on 6 matching bases. Germline V gene lookup returns CDR1 SGHTA and CDR2 FQGNSA. The V gene lost 5 bases and the J gene lost 6 bases, with 22 bases spanning the gap. There are 16 residues in the CDR3. CDR3 sequence (DNA): TGTGCCAGCAGCCAGACCTTGCAGGGGACCGTCAAGACCCAGTACTTC. Translating gives CASSQTLQGTVKTQYF. The variable domain in full, completed from reference TRBV7-2 and TRBJ2-5, reads GAGVSQSPSNKVTEKGKDVELRCDPISGHTALYWYRQSLGQGLEFLIYFQGNSAPDKSGLPSDRFSAERTGGSVSTLTIQRTQQEDSAVYLCASSQTLQGTVKTQYFGPGTRLLVL.